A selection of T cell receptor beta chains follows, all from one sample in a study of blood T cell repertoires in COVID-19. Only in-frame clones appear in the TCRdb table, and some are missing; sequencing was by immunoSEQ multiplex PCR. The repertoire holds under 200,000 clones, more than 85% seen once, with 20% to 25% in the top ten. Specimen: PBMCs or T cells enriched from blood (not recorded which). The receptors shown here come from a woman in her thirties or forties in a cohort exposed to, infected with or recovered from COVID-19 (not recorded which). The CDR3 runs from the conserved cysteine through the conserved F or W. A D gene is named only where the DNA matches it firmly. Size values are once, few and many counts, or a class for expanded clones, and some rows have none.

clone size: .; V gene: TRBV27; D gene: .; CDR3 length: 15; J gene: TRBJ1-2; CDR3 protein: CASSLFAGNREGYTF; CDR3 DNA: TGTGCCAGCAGTTTATTCGCAGGGAATCGAGAAGGCTACACCTTC
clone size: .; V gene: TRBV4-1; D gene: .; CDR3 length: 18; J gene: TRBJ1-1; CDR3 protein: CASSQSTRRGTVDTEAFF; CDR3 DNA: TGCGCCAGCAGCCAATCGACCCGGAGGGGCACGGTGGACACTGAAGCTTTCTTT
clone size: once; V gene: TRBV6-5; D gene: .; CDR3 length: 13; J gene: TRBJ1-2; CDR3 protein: CASSYYRESGYTF; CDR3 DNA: TGTGCCAGCAGTTACTACAGGGAGAGTGGCTACACCTTC
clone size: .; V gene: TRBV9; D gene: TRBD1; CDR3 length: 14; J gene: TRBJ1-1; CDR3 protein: CASSVAGGGSEAFF; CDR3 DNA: TGTGCCAGCAGCGTAGCAGGGGGTGGGTCTGAAGCTTTCTTT
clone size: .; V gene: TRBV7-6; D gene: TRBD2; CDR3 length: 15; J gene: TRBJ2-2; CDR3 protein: CASSATSGGAGELFF; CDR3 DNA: TGTGCCAGCAGCGCGACTAGCGGGGGGGCCGGGGAGCTGTTTTTT
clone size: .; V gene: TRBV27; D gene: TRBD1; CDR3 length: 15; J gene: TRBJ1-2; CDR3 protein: CASSPRQGFSYGYTF; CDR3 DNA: TGTGCCAGCAGTCCCCGACAGGGCTTCAGCTATGGCTACACCTTC
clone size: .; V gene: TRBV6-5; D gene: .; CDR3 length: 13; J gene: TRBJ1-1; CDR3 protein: CASSPGGSTEAFF; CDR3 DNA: TGTGCCAGCAGTCCCGGGGGGAGCACTGAAGCTTTCTTT
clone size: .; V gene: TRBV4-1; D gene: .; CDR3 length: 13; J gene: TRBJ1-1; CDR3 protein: CASSLEGVAEAFF; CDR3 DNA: TGCGCCAGCTCCCTTGAGGGGGTGGCTGAAGCTTTCTTT
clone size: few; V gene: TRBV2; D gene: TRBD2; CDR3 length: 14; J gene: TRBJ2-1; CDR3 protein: CASGVGLAANEQFF; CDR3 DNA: TGTGCCAGCGGGGTGGGACTAGCGGCCAATGAGCAGTTCTTC
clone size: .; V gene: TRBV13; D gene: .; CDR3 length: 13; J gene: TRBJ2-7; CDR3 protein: CASSLGSSYEQYF; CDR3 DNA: TGTGCCAGCAGCCTCGGGAGCTCCTACGAGCAGTACTTC
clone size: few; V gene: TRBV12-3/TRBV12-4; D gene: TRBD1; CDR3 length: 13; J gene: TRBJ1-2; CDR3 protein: CASTGTATYGYTF; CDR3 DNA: TGTGCCAGCACCGGGACAGCAACCTATGGCTACACCTTC
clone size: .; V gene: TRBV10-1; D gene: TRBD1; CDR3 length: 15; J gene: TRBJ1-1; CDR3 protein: CASSEATGTGTEAFF; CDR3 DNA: TGCGCCAGCAGTGAGGCCACAGGGACAGGGACTGAAGCTTTCTTT
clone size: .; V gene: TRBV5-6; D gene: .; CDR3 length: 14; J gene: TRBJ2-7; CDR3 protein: CASRPAVRTYEQYF; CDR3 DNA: TGTGCCAGCAGGCCAGCGGTTCGGACCTACGAGCAGTACTTC
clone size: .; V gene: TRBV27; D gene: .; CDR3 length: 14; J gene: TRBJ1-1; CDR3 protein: CASSYWVGTTEAFF; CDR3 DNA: TGTGCCAGCAGTTATTGGGTGGGGACAACTGAAGCTTTCTTT
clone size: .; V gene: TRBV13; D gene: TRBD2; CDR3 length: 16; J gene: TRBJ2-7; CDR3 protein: CASSLGPTSGIFEQYF; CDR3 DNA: TGTGCCAGCAGCTTAGGTCCGACTAGCGGGATCTTCGAGCAGTACTTC
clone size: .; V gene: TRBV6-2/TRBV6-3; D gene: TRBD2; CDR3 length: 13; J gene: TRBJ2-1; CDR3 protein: CASSSGLANEQFF; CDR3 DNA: TGTGCCAGCAGTAGCGGACTAGCCAATGAGCAGTTCTTC
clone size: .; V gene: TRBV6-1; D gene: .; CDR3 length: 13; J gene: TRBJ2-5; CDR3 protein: CASSPTPKETQYF; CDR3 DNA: TGTGCCAGCAGTCCCACACCAAAAGAGACCCAGTACTTC
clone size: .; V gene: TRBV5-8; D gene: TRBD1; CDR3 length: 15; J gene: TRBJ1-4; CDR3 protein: CASRSPGQGTEKLFF; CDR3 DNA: TGTGCCAGCAGATCGCCGGGACAGGGCACTGAAAAACTGTTTTTT
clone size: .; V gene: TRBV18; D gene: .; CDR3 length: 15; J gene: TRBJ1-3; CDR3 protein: CASSPQSDSGNTIYF; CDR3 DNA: TGTGCCAGCTCACCACAATCCGACAGCGGAAACACCATATATTTT
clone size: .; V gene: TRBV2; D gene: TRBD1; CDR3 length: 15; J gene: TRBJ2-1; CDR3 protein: CASVPEQGAYNEQFF; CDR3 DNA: TGTGCCAGCGTACCCGAGCAGGGGGCTTACAATGAGCAGTTCTTC
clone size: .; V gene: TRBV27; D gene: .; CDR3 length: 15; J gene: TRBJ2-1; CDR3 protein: CASSFRQGRYNEQFF; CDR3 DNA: TGTGCCAGCAGTTTCCGCCAGGGTAGGTACAATGAGCAGTTCTTC
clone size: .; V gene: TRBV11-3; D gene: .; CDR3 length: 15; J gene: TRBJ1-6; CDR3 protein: CASSFRESYNSPLHF; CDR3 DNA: TGTGCCAGCAGCTTCCGGGAGTCCTATAATTCACCCCTCCACTTT
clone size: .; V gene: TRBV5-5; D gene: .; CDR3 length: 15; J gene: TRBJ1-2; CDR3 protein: CASSLIRSPLNGYTF; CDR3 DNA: TGTGCCAGCAGCTTGATCAGGTCCCCCCTCAATGGCTACACCTTC
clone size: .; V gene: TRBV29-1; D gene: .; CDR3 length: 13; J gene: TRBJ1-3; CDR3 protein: CSVLLVGGNTIYF; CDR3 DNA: TGCAGCGTTCTTCTAGTTGGGGGAAACACCATATATTTT
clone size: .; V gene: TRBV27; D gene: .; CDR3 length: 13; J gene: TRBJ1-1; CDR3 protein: CASSLRGFTEAFF; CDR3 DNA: TGTGCCAGCAGCCTCCGGGGGTTCACTGAAGCTTTCTTT
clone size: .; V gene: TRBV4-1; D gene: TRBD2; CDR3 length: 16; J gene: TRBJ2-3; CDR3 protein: CAGSRLAGGSTDTQYF; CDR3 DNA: TGCGCCGGCTCTAGGCTAGCGGGGGGGAGCACAGATACGCAGTATTTT
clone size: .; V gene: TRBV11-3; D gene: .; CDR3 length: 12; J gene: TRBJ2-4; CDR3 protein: CASSSDLRIQYF; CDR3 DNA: TGTGCCAGCAGCTCCGACTTGAGGATTCAGTACTTC
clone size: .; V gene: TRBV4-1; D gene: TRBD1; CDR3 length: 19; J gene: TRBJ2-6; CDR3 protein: CASSQGMTGDFSGANVLTF; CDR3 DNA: TGCGCCAGCAGCCAAGGTATGACAGGGGACTTCTCTGGGGCCAACGTCCTGACTTTC
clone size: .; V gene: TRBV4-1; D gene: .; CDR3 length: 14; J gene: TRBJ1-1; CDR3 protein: CASSQDVPDTEAFF; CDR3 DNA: TGCGCCAGCAGCCAAGATGTCCCTGACACTGAAGCTTTCTTT
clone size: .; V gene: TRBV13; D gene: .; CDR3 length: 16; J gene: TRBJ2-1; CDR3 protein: CASSLGGLLAANEQFF; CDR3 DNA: TGTGCCAGCAGCTTAGGTGGCTTGCTAGCTGCCAATGAGCAGTTCTTC
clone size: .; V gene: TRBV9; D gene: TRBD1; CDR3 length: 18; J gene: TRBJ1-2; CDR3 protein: CASSVSGGWTGSNYGYTF; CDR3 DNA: TGTGCCAGCAGCGTATCGGGGGGATGGACAGGGAGCAACTATGGCTACACCTTC
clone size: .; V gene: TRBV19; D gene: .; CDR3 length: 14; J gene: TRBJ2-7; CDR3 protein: CASSISEGRYEQYF; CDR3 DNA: TGTGCCAGTAGTATTTCTGAGGGCCGCTACGAGCAGTACTTC
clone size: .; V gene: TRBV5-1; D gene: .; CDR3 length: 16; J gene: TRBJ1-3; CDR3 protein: CASSREHGASGNTIYF; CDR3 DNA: TGCGCCAGCAGCAGGGAGCACGGTGCCTCTGGAAACACCATATATTTT